The rows below give T cell receptor beta chains drawn from one sample of a study of cytomegalovirus exposure and HLA in healthy donors. This table comes from immunoSEQ multiplex PCR, and its TCRdb copy is limited to in-frame clones, with some not included. The top ten clones hold 2.5% of a sample with 150,000 to 200,000 clones, 65% to 75% of them seen once. The sequenced sample was PBMCs. The source is a human donor in good health. Each CDR3 is given with its conserved first and last residue. D genes are given only for firm matches. Clone size appears in some rows only: once, few, many, or a class for an expanded clone.

V	J	D	size	DNA	CDR3
TRBV5-1	TRBJ2-5	TRBD1	NA	TGCGCCAGCAGCTTGGTGACAGGGTTGGTGCGAGAGACCCAGTACTTC	CASSLVTGLVRETQYF
TRBV25-1	TRBJ1-1	NA	NA	TGTGCCAGCAGAGTTTTTGGCTCCTCCAACACCGAAGCTTTCTTT	CASRVFGSSNTEAFF
TRBV12-5	TRBJ2-3	TRBD2	few	TGTGCTAGTGGTCCAACCGGGACTAGCCGCACAGATACGCAGTATTTT	CASGPTGTSRTDTQYF
TRBV29-1	TRBJ1-2	NA	few	TGCAGCGTTGAGTTCGGGGGGGGAATTTATGGCTACACCTTC	CSVEFGGGIYGYTF
TRBV7-8	TRBJ1-2	TRBD1	NA	TGTGCCAGCAGCTTAACCGGGACAGGGGATCTTGGCTACACCTTC	CASSLTGTGDLGYTF
TRBV10-1	TRBJ2-1	TRBD2	NA	TGCGCCAGCAGTGATGAGACTAGCGGATACAATGAGCAGTTCTTC	CASSDETSGYNEQFF
TRBV7-9	TRBJ2-7	TRBD1	NA	TGTGCCAGCAGTCCCACCCCGGGACAGGGTCCCGACGAGCAGTACTTC	CASSPTPGQGPDEQYF
TRBV7-3	TRBJ2-4	TRBD2	NA	TGTGCCAGCAGCGCCGGGCGGGGGGGCGGGAAAAACATTCAGTACTTC	CASSAGRGGGKNIQYF
TRBV28	TRBJ2-7	TRBD1	NA	TGTGCCAGCACCACCCGGGACAGGGGTTACGAGCAGTACTTC	CASTTRDRGYEQYF
TRBV18	TRBJ2-4	TRBD1	NA	TGTGCCAGCTGGCCCGGGACAGGGGAAAACATTCAGTACTTC	CASWPGTGENIQYF
TRBV5-1	TRBJ2-7	TRBD1	once	TGCGCCAGCAGCACAAGACAGGGGCGTCACGAGCAGTACTTC	CASSTRQGRHEQYF
TRBV19	TRBJ1-5	TRBD1	NA	TGTGCCAGTAGTTTCTTCAGGGGGGATGGTCAGCCCCAGCATTTT	CASSFFRGDGQPQHF
TRBV7-7	TRBJ2-7	TRBD1	NA	TGTGCTAGCAGCTTAGTTCGGGACAGCGCGTCGCCCTACGAGCAGTACTTC	CASSLVRDSASPYEQYF
TRBV7-9	TRBJ1-6	NA	NA	TGTGCCAGCAGCTTAGTGGGGGGGAATTCACCCCTCCACTTT	CASSLVGGNSPLHF
TRBV9	TRBJ2-3	TRBD2	NA	TGTGCCAGCAGCGTAAGGACTAGCGGGGTAGCAGATACGCAGTATTTT	CASSVRTSGVADTQYF
TRBV5-5	TRBJ2-5	NA	NA	TGTGCCAGCACCATCAGACAGGCCGCCTTTCAAGAGACCCAGTACTTC	CASTIRQAAFQETQYF
TRBV15	TRBJ1-2	NA	NA	TGTGCCACCAGCAGAGATTTCGGGAGCGGCTACACCTTC	CATSRDFGSGYTF
TRBV14	TRBJ1-1	TRBD1	once	TGTGCCAGCAGCCCATCGGACAGGGCTTACAACACTGAAGCTTTCTTT	CASSPSDRAYNTEAFF
TRBV9	TRBJ2-5	NA	once	TGTGCCAGCAGCGTAGGGGACTACCAAGAGACCCAGTACTTC	CASSVGDYQETQYF
TRBV5-4	TRBJ1-1	TRBD1	NA	TGTGCCAGCAGCTGGGACAGGGACACTGAAGCTTTCTTT	CASSWDRDTEAFF
TRBV6-4	TRBJ2-1	NA	NA	TGTGCCAGCAGTGAATTGGAGAGCTCCTACAATGAGCAGTTCTTC	CASSELESSYNEQFF
TRBV7-2	TRBJ1-5	NA	few	TGTGCCAGCAGCTTCTCAGGGAGCAATCAGCCCCAGCATTTT	CASSFSGSNQPQHF
TRBV10-3	TRBJ2-2	TRBD2	NA	TGTGCCATCAGTGAGTCGAGCGGGGGGTCCGGGGAGCTGTTTTTT	CAISESSGGSGELFF
TRBV5-4	TRBJ2-5	NA	NA	TGTGCCAGCAGCCAAAAGACAGGGCGGGGAGAGACCCAGTACTTC	CASSQKTGRGETQYF
TRBV11-2	TRBJ2-2	TRBD2	NA	TGTGCCAGCAGCATTTGGACTAGCCCCGGGGAGCTGTTTTTT	CASSIWTSPGELFF
TRBV7-2	TRBJ1-2	NA	NA	TGTGCCAGCAGCTTAGCGGGGGCCTTATTCCGTCCTAACTATGGCTACACCTTC	CASSLAGALFRPNYGYTF
TRBV19	TRBJ2-1	NA	NA	TGTGCCAGTAGCCCAGGGAACTACAATGAGCAGTTCTTC	CASSPGNYNEQFF
TRBV5-1	TRBJ2-3	NA	NA	TGCGCCAGCCGAGGCGGGGAAACCACAGATACGCAGTATTTT	CASRGGETTDTQYF
TRBV7-9	TRBJ1-1	NA	NA	TGTGCCAGCAGCTTGGGCGACAGTAACACTGAAGCTTTCTTT	CASSLGDSNTEAFF